This T cell receptor (beta chain) derives from a study of blood T cell repertoires in COVID-19. At the level of the study: Samples representing acute and convalescent COVID-19 were sourced from the United States, Italy and Spain.

As originally analysed: How many nucleated cells were present was estimated from reference gene primer amplification. Sequencing used immunoSEQ multiplex PCR; TCRdb keeps in-frame clones, though not all of them. That table gives V, J and clone size, and the DNA gave D and trimming. In the table there are about 180,000 clones, approximately 87% of which are singletons. CDR1 and CDR2 from the germline V gene are KGHDR and SFDVKD. The ends lost 2 bases at V and 2 bases at J; junction bases unmatched: 5. This CDR3 is built from 18 residues. While infection was still active, Seattle patients were enrolled and then followed longitudinally.

The sample was peripheral blood. The V call is TRBV24-1, the J call TRBJ2-1; 13 bases are shared with TRBD2. This TCR came from a woman in her seventies with COVID-19, enrolled during active disease. The CDR3 DNA reads as TGTGCCACCAGTGATTGGAAACTAGCGGGAGGGCCCTACAATGAGCAGTTCTTC. This gives the protein CATSDWKLAGGPYNEQFF.